The 25 T cell receptor beta chains listed next were all sequenced from one sample in a study of T cell repertoires in cytomegalovirus infection (dated by TCRdb to the late 2010s). This sample was sequenced with an Illumina HiSeq 1500. Using fastp trimming at Q25 and MiXCR clonotype assembly, TCRdb reanalyzed the public sequencing data and kept in-frame beta chains. Rows are combined by CDR3 protein, so each entry shows the most common genes and DNA. This sample has approximately 500,000 distinct CDR3 sequences in its table, and roughly 10% of those were observed once. The ten most abundant clones make up 10% to 13% of the sample. Specimen: PBMCs. The receptors come from a human donor in good health (CMV status not recorded). Some clones in this sample may be carry-over from other donors' samples.

In this sample, this clonotype turned up many times. The chain carries TRBV7-9 and TRBJ2-1; TRBD2 aligns across 9 bases. CDR1 SEHNR and CDR2 FQNEAQ come from the germline V gene (reference sequence). With 2 bases clipped from V and 0 bases from J, the junction kept 8 bases outside the gene matches. The CDR3 runs to 18 residues. The DNA of the CDR3 is TGTGCCAGCAGCTTACTCCTAGCGGGATTGAGCTCCTACAATGAGCAGTTCTTC. Translated: CASSLLLAGLSSYNEQFF.

This chain joins TRBV10-3 and TRBJ2-3; 10 positions agree with TRBD2. The CDR3 covers 17 residues. The ends lost 4 bases at V and 4 bases at J; junction bases unmatched: 11. Germline V gene sequence: CDR1 ENHRY, CDR2 SYGVKD. The CDR3 is CAISVAGGASGADTQYF. In nucleotides, the CDR3 is TGTGCCATCAGTGTAGCGGGGGGTGCCTCCGGTGCAGATACGCAGTATTTT.

This clonotype was seen a handful of times. The rearrangement uses TRBV20-1 and TRBJ2-5; a weak D match, TRBD2 (5 bases). The CDR3 length is 15 residues. Per germline, CDR1 DFQATT and CDR2 SNEGSKA (reference sequence). Trimming took 0 bases from V and 5 from J, leaving 16 bases between them. The CDR3 nucleotides are TGCAGTGCTAGAGAGGCCCGCCACCCGGGGGAGACCCAGTACTTC. Translated, it gives CSAREARHPGETQYF.

The V call is TRBV19, the J call TRBJ1-4; perhaps TRBD1 as D (6 bases). Trimming cost V 6 bases and J 0 bases, with 11 bases left between them. This CDR3 comprises 15 residues. Germline V gene lookup returns CDR1 LNHDA and CDR2 SQIVND (reference sequence). The CDR3 sequence is CASSGQSATNEKLFF. CDR3 sequence (DNA): TGTGCCAGTAGCGGACAGTCTGCAACTAATGAAAAACTGTTTTTT.

This clonotype was observed a few times. The J gene is TRBJ2-3, the V gene TRBV12-3 or TRBV12-4; D is unresolved. Trimming left V 4 bases short and J 0 bases short, with 11 bases between. CDR3 length equals 15 residues. CDR3 sequence: CASSYWALSTDTQYF. CDR3 DNA sequence: TGTGCCAGCAGTTACTGGGCCCTGAGCACAGATACGCAGTATTTT.

This clonotype was observed at least ten times. This sequence joins TRBV7-8 and TRBJ2-7; 7 bases line up with TRBD2. The J segment lost 3 bases and the V segment lost 5 bases, leaving 7 bases of the junction unmatched. The CDR3 is made up of 14 amino acids. The germline gives CDR1 SGHVS, CDR2 FQNEAQ. The DNA of the CDR3 is TGTGCCAGCAGCATTGCGGGGGAAGACTACGAGCAGTACTTC. Protein: CASSIAGEDYEQYF.

This clonotype appeared many times. The genes are TRBV5-1 and TRBJ1-1; 8 nucleotides line up with TRBD1. V gave up 4 bases and J gave up 3 bases; unmatched junction bases: 8. CDR1 and CDR2 from the germline V gene are SGHRS and YFSETQ. The CDR3 consists of 15 residues. The CDR3: CASSNLGQEDTEAFF. The CDR3 nucleotides read TGCGCCAGCAGCAACCTGGGACAGGAGGACACTGAAGCTTTCTTT.

This clonotype was found many times. V and J are TRBV3-1 and TRBJ1-1; D gene uncertain. Trimming shortened V by 1 base and J by 1 base, and 7 bases separated the two germline ends. The CDR3 extends over 14 amino acids. Per the germline V gene, CDR1 is LGHDT and CDR2 is YNNKEL (reference sequence). CDR3: CASSQVDANTEAFF. CDR3 in DNA: TGTGCCAGCAGCCAAGTGGATGCGAACACTGAAGCTTTCTTT.

In its sample, this clonotype was seen a few times. The chain joins TRBV5-1 to TRBJ2-5, with no clear D. The V end was cut by 1 base, the J end by 5 bases, with 9 bases between. There are 13 residues in the CDR3. Looked up from germline, CDR1 is SGHRS and CDR2 is YFSETQ. The CDR3 DNA reads TGCGCCAGCAGCTTGAAAGGAAAGGAGACCCAGTACTTC. This codes for CASSLKGKETQYF.

At least ten counts were recorded for this clonotype. The chain uses TRBV6-2 or TRBV6-3 and TRBJ2-7, with TRBD1 matching over 8 bases. Looked up from germline, CDR1 is MNHEY and CDR2 is SVGEGT. The ends lost 1 base at V and 5 bases at J; junction bases unmatched: 4. There are 14 residues in the CDR3. DNA of the CDR3: TGTGCCAGCAGTTACTTCAGGGGGCGGCACGAGCAGTACTTC. Its protein is CASSYFRGRHEQYF.

The genes are TRBV30 and TRBJ2-7; 7 nucleotides agree with TRBD2. Trimming removed 6 bases from V and 2 bases from J; junction bases left unmatched: 7. CDR3 size: 13 residues. The germline gives CDR1 GTSNPN, CDR2 SVGIG (reference sequence). The CDR3 reads CACGAGEAYEQYF. The DNA of the CDR3 is TGTGCCTGCGGGGCGGGAGAAGCCTACGAGCAGTACTTC.

This clonotype appeared many times. The genes are TRBV7-2 and TRBJ2-5; 11 positions match TRBD2. Germline V gives CDR1 SGHTA, CDR2 FQGNSA. The CDR3 extends over 16 amino acids. With V trimmed by 1 base and J by 4 bases, 5 bases remained unmatched. The CDR3 spells CASSLGSGGAPETQYF. In DNA, the CDR3 is TGTGCCAGCAGCTTAGGTAGCGGGGGGGCCCCAGAGACCCAGTACTTC.

This clonotype was counted a few times. DNA for the CDR3: TGCAGTGCTAGAGGACAGGCAGACATTCAGTACTTC. It translates to CSARGQADIQYF. V usage is TRBV20-1 and J usage is TRBJ2-4; weak D call: TRBD1 (6 bases). The CDR3 length is 12 residues. Germline CDR1 and CDR2: DFQATT and SNEGSKA (reference sequence). Trimming shortened V by 1 base and J by 8 bases, and 9 bases separated the two germline ends.

This chain joins TRBV20-1 and TRBJ2-1, with TRBD2 matching over 7 bases. The CDR3 extends over 14 amino acids. V was clipped by 0 bases and J by 5 bases; unmatched bases: 4. Germline V gene data show CDR1 as DFQATT and CDR2 as SNEGSKA (reference sequence). The CDR3 here is CSAREGGSDNEQFF. CDR3 nucleotide sequence: TGCAGTGCTAGAGAGGGCGGGAGCGACAATGAGCAGTTCTTC.

Points on this clonotype: A much larger clone is a single base away; this may be a read error. V usage is TRBV4-2 and J usage is TRBJ2-7; maybe TRBD1 (6 bases). The CDR3 contains 19 residues. V lost 1 base, J lost 5 bases, and 27 bases lay in between. In germline, CDR1 is LGHNA, CDR2 YNFKEQ. The CDR3 bases are TGTGCCAGCAGCCAAGGATATGAAGGGGGTTCGCTAGTTTCGGACGAGCAGTACTTC. Translating gives CASSQGYEGGSLVSDEQYF.

This clonotype has just a few counts. This chain connects TRBV20-1 to TRBJ2-3; maybe TRBD2 (5 bases). The V end lost 0 bases, the J end lost 4 bases, and 17 bases lay between the germline ends. Germline CDR1 reads DFQATT; CDR2 reads SNEGSKA (reference sequence). The CDR3 extends over 16 amino acids. The CDR3 sequence is CSARDPTGKGPDTQYF. In nucleotides, the CDR3 is TGCAGTGCTAGAGATCCCACGGGGAAGGGCCCAGATACGCAGTATTTT.

This clonotype was observed many times. V usage is TRBV7-2 and J usage is TRBJ2-1; the match to TRBD2 covers 7 bases. Germline V lookup: CDR1 SGHTA, CDR2 FQGNSA. Unmatched junction bases numbered 4, after V lost 2 bases and J lost 0 bases. The CDR3 runs 16 residues. The CDR3 protein is CASSLSRGSSYNEQFF. In DNA form, the CDR3 reads TGTGCCAGCAGCTTAAGCCGCGGGAGCTCCTACAATGAGCAGTTCTTC. The full variable domain, with the rest looked up from reference TRBV7-2 and TRBJ2-1, is GAGVSQSPSNKVTEKGKDVELRCDPISGHTALYWYRQSLGQGLEFLIYFQGNSAPDKSGLPSDRFSAERTGGSVSTLTIQRTQQEDSAVYLCASSLSRGSSYNEQFFGPGTRLTVL.

This clonotype appeared many times. The chain couples TRBV29-1 to TRBJ2-7, with 12 nucleotides matching TRBD2. J gave up 3 bases and V 6 bases, and 3 bases lay outside the gene matches. The CDR3 is 13 residues long. Germline CDR1 reads SQVTM; CDR2 reads ANQGSEA. The CDR3 spells CSVTSGSFYEQYF. The DNA for the CDR3 is TGCAGCGTGACTAGCGGGAGTTTCTACGAGCAGTACTTC.

This clonotype was picked up many times. This chain uses TRBV7-3 with TRBJ1-2; perhaps TRBD1 as D (5 bases). The germline CDR1 and CDR2 sequences are SGHTA and FQGTGA. This CDR3 spans 14 amino acids. Trimming removed 5 bases at V and 4 bases at J, with 14 bases between. This CDR3 is CASSPGGDSYGYTF. The CDR3 nucleotides are TGTGCCAGCAGCCCCGGGGGGGACTCCTATGGCTACACCTTC.

This clonotype was observed many times. The chain links TRBV7-9 to TRBJ2-1, with D perhaps given as TRBD1 or TRBD2 (5 bases each). The CDR3 contains 15 residues. Between the trimmed V and J ends, which lost 1 base and 7 bases, there was a span of 14 bases. CDR1 and CDR2 (germline): SEHNR, FQNEAQ (reference sequence). The CDR3 DNA reads TGTGCCAGCAGCTTAGGGGGGACCACCGGGAATGAGCAGTTCTTC. Translated, it gives CASSLGGTTGNEQFF.

This clonotype was seen only a few times. The rearrangement joins TRBV4-1 to TRBJ1-4; the D gene is possibly TRBD1 (6 bases). The germline V gene encodes CDR1 MGHRA and CDR2 YSYEKL. The CDR3 consists of 15 residues. V shed 4 bases and J shed 0 bases, with 9 bases lying between them. In DNA, the CDR3 is TGCGCCAGCAGCCTCCGGACAGCAACTAATGAAAAACTGTTTTTT. It encodes CASSLRTATNEKLFF.

This clonotype was recorded at least ten times. The V and J genes are TRBV7-2 and TRBJ1-5; 7 bases align to TRBD1. CDR1 and CDR2 (germline): SGHTA, FQGNSA. The CDR3 is 17 amino acids. The J segment lost 2 bases and the V segment lost 4 bases, leaving 11 bases of the junction unmatched. CDR3 region: CASSSAARQGGNQPQHF. The CDR3 DNA sequence: TGTGCCAGCAGCTCTGCCGCACGACAGGGAGGCAATCAGCCCCAGCATTTT.

This clonotype was counted ten times or more. The rearrangement uses TRBV12-3 or TRBV12-4 and TRBJ2-1; perhaps TRBD2 as D (5 bases). The V end was cut by 5 bases, the J end by 0 bases, with 14 bases between. The CDR3 sequence is 16 residues long. The CDR3 reads CASSPPTRSSYNEQFF. The CDR3 nucleotides are TGTGCCAGCAGTCCACCAACTAGAAGCTCCTACAATGAGCAGTTCTTC.

V usage is TRBV20-1 and J usage is TRBJ1-3, with D perhaps matching TRBD1 (6 bases). The ends were cut back, 1 base at V and 5 bases at J, with 12 bases in the middle. The germline CDR1 and CDR2 sequences are DFQATT and SNEGSKA (reference sequence). The CDR3 runs to 14 residues. The CDR3 bases are TGCAGTGCTAGAGGAACAGGGACGAGAAACACCATATATTTT. Translating it yields CSARGTGTRNTIYF.

This clonotype appeared many times. The chain couples TRBV27 to TRBJ2-3; 9 bases line up with TRBD1. The V segment lost 5 bases and the J segment 2 bases; nucleotides outside the gene matches: 14. The germline CDR1 and CDR2 sequences are MNHEY and SMNVEV (reference sequence). The CDR3 loop spans 18 amino acids. CDR3 nucleotides: TGTGCCAGCAGTGGACGACAGGGGGGCTCTCCAAACACAGATACGCAGTATTTT. This codes for CASSGRQGGSPNTDTQYF.